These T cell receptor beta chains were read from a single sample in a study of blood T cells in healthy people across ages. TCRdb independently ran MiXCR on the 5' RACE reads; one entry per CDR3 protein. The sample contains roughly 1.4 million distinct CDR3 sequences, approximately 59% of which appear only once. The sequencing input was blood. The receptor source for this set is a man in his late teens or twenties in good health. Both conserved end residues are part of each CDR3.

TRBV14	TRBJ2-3	CASGTSTDTQYF
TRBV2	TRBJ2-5	CASIRGRPPETQYF
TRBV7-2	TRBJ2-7	CASSLGRGRPAYEQYF
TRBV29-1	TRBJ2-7	CSASPGRSYEQYF
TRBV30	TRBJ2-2	CAWEIAGGNTGELFF
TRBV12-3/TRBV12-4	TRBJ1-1	CASSLANYIAPGAFF
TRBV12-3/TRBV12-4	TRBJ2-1	CASSNGQGFYNEQFF
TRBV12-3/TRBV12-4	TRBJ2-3	CASSLKGTDTQYF
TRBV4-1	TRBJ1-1	CASSLEPRGLEAFF
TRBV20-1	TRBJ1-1	CSASPAPSPEAFF
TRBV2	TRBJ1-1	CASSEGMGTEAFF
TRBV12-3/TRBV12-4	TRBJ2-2	CASNAGYGGELFF
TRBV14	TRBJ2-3	CASSQVYQVPTDTQYF
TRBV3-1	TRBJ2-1	CASSQEVSGGINEQFF
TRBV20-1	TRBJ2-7	CSARDDGAYEQYF
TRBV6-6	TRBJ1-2	CASSYPRSGGDGYTF
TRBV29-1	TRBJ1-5	CSAIQGDQPQHF
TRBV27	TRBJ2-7	CASSRGSWDEQYF
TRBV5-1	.	CASSPGGTRNEQYF
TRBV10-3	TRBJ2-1	CAISDPSGRVYQQFF
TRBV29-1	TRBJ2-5	CSVRDTGETQYF
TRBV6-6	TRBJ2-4	CASSYSRDIQYF
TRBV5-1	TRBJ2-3	CASSWGGVLTDTQYF
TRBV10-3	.	CAIMPDGVETQYF
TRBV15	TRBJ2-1	CATSAAGDEQFF
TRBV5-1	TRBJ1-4	CASSLVLAVDLSTNEKLFF
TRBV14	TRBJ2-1	CASSPPWGNNEQFF
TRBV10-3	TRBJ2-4	CAISEAAEEQYF
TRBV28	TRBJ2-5	CASSPETGSKQTQYF
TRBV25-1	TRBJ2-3	CASSEEVGLPGNTQYF
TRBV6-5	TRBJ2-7	CASSYGVRGTEQYF
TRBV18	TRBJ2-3	CASSRGQGEGTQYF
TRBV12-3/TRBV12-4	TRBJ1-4	CASRANEKLFF
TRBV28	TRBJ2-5	CASSLWIPREQYF
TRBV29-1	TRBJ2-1	CSARDTSSYNEQFF
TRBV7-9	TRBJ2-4	CASSVAGLDIQYF
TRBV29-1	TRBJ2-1	CSVGKGESYNEQFF
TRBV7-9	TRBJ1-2	CASSFAGGLNYGYTF
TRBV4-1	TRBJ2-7	CASSQVSRAGYEQYF
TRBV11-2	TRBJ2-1	CASSSPGLAGEVGFYNEQFF
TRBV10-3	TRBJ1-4	CAISEPDGTGKGGEKLFF
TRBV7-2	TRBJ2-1	CASHPGLAPSYNEQFF
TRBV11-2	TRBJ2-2	CASRFLGAGPAGELFF
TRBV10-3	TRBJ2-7	CAISDEGSSSYEQYF
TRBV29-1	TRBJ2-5	CSVEFGGSGETQYF
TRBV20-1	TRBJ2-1	CSARDGTGLNEQFF
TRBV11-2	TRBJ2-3	CASSQCTGTDTQYF
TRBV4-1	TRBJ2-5	CASSQPDRGQETQYF
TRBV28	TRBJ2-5	CASKLSGAGGQETQYF
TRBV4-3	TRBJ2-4	CASSQVGEGLNIQYF
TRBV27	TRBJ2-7	CASRPIAGGPSNEQYF
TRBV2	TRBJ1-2	CAGSTGALGYTF
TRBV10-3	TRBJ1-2	CAIRGRVTGYTF
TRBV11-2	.	CASSLVGQGRLETQYF